The 22 T cell receptor beta chains given below trace back to one sample, sequenced in a study of blood T cells in healthy people across ages. A sample-barcoded 5' primer and a J-beta primer mix were used in a second PCR of roughly 6 to 11 cycles. TCRdb reprocessed the 5' RACE reads with MiXCR, giving one entry per CDR3 protein. The sample lists more than 900,000 distinct CDR3 sequences, 20% to 25% seen once, with approximately 0.71% in the top ten. These records were also assigned to another study, of T cells of mothers and their children.

The sample consisted of blood. The receptors originated from a girl aged 2-15 years in good health.

This chain joins TRBV7-9 and TRBJ2-1; D is tentatively TRBD1 or TRBD2 (5 bases each). Germline CDR1 reads SEHNR; CDR2 reads FQNEAQ (reference sequence). Trimming stripped 8 bases from V and 5 bases from J, with 10 bases between. CDR3 length: 12 amino acids. The CDR3 bases are TGTGCCAGCTCGGGACCAGACAATGAGCAGTTCTTC. Amino acid sequence: CASSGPDNEQFF.

This clonotype was detected only a few times. V is TRBV5-1 and J is TRBJ2-5; no clear D gene. Per the germline V gene, CDR1 is SGHRS and CDR2 is YFSETQ. V gave up 2 bases and J gave up 5 bases, with 7 bases separating them. The CDR3 extends over 12 amino acids. This CDR3 is CASSFGFETQYF. DNA of the CDR3: TGCGCCAGCAGCTTCGGGTTCGAGACCCAGTACTTC.

The chain employs TRBV9 and TRBJ1-2; the D is unclear. CDR3 length: 14 residues. CDR1 is SGDLS, CDR2 YYNGEE, per germline. V was cut by 3 bases and J by 2 bases, with 11 bases left in between. The chain's CDR3 is CASSEGNGNYGYTF. The CDR3 DNA sequence: TGTGCCAGCAGCGAAGGGAACGGAAACTATGGCTACACCTTC.

Concerning this clonotype itself: A much bigger clone sits one base away, suggesting this may be a read error. The J gene is TRBJ2-2, the V gene TRBV20-1; maybe TRBD2 (5 bases). V gave up 3 bases and J gave up 4 bases, with 18 bases separating them. This CDR3 has 16 amino acids. The germline V gene has CDR1 DFQATT and CDR2 SNEGSKA (reference sequence). The CDR3, as DNA: TGCAGTGCTAGCCCACTAGAGAGGGAACTCACCGGGGAGCTGTTTTTT. Encoded protein: CSASPLERELTGELFF.

This clonotype was detected only a few times. The chain links TRBV12-3 or TRBV12-4 to TRBJ2-5; perhaps TRBD2 as D (7 bases). CDR3 size: 14 residues. V dropped 8 bases and J dropped 3 bases, with 16 bases sitting between them. CDR3 coding DNA: TGTGCCAGCCGAGGGGGGGGAGGTAAAGAGACCCAGTACTTC. Residues: CASRGGGGKETQYF.

The sample holds a few counts of this clonotype. The chain uses TRBV5-1 and TRBJ2-1; D unresolved. The germline CDR1 and CDR2 sequences are SGHRS and YFSETQ. V lost 4 bases, J lost 8 bases, and 10 bases lay in between. The CDR3 runs 12 residues. CDR3 in DNA: TGCGCCAGCAGCCCGCCAAGCGATGAGCAGTTCTTC. It is translated as CASSPPSDEQFF.

Details on this clonotype: One end of the junction varies from germline; a read error may be responsible. The chain uses TRBV20-1 and TRBJ2-5, with D perhaps being TRBD1 or TRBD2 (6 bases each). The CDR3 covers 15 residues. CDR1 and CDR2 from the germline V gene are DFQATT and SNEGSKA (reference sequence). The CDR3 is CSARDSRRQDYEQCF. CDR3 DNA sequence: TGCAGTGCTAGAGATTCGCGCCGACAGGACTACGAGCAGTGCTTC.

The chain joins TRBV2 to TRBJ1-1, with D possibly TRBD1 on 5 matching bases. The CDR3 totals 12 residues. Germline V gene lookup returns CDR1 SNHLY and CDR2 FYNNEI. Trimming removed 6 bases from V and 7 bases from J, with 12 bases in between. The CDR3 nucleotides read TGTGCCAGCAGGGGGGGGGAGAATGAAGCTTTCTTT. Translated: CASRGGENEAFF. The full variable domain, completed using reference TRBV2 and TRBJ1-1, is EPEVTQTPSHQVTQMGQEVILRCVPISNHLYFYWYRQILGQKVEFLVSFYNNEISEKSEIFDDQFSVERPDGSNFTLKIRSTKLEDSAMYFCASRGGENEAFFGQGTRLTVV.

The chain recombines TRBV29-1 with TRBJ1-4; D ambiguous. Trimming removed 4 bases from V and 7 bases from J, with 7 bases in between. Germline V gene data show CDR1 as SQVTM and CDR2 as ANQGSEA. The CDR3 contains 11 residues. The CDR3 sequence is CSVGAAEKLFF. The CDR3 coding sequence is TGCAGCGTTGGGGCAGCTGAAAAACTGTTTTTT.

This sequence joins TRBV28 and TRBJ1-6, with unresolved D. CDR3 length: 16 residues. Trimming removed 6 bases from V and 5 bases from J, with 17 bases in between. CDR1 is MDHEN, CDR2 SYDVKM, per germline. The CDR3 DNA reads TGTGCCAGCAGGTTCGTGTGGGAGGGAAATAATTCACCCCTCCACTTT. Encoded protein: CASRFVWEGNNSPLHF.

The genes are TRBV9 and TRBJ2-6; D not certain. The CDR3 spans 17 residues. V was trimmed by 4 bases and J by 2 bases, leaving 16 bases between them. Germline-derived CDR1 and CDR2 are SGDLS and YYNGEE. CDR3 nucleotides: TGTGCCAGCAGCTCCCAGAAGACACTTACTGGGGCCAACGTCCTGACTTTC. Amino acids: CASSSQKTLTGANVLTF.

This chain uses TRBV29-1 with TRBJ2-5; D gene unclear. The tail of the sequence fits TRBJ2-1 better, so the J call may be wrong. Germline loops: CDR1 SQVTM, CDR2 ANQGSEA. This CDR3 has 15 residues. The CDR3 nucleotides read TGCAGCGCCATACCCGAGGATTTTGTCTACAATGAGCAGTTCTTC. Its translation: CSAIPEDFVYNEQFF.

In its sample, this clonotype was seen once. This chain connects TRBV4-1 to TRBJ2-5; the match to TRBD2 covers 10 bases. Germline assignment: CDR1 MGHRA and CDR2 YSYEKL. V lost 0 bases and J lost 5; bases outside the gene matches: 6. The CDR3 totals 16 residues. The CDR3, as DNA: TGCGCCAGCAGCCAAGATGCAGCGGGAGGGCCGGAGACCCAGTACTTC. Translated: CASSQDAAGGPETQYF.

V usage is TRBV20-1 and J usage is TRBJ2-7, with 13 nucleotides matching TRBD2. Looked up from germline, CDR1 is DFQATT and CDR2 is SNEGSKA (reference sequence). After removal of 3 bases from V and 4 bases from J, the junction contained 0 bases not matched to a gene. The CDR3 sequence is 13 residues long. CDR3 in amino acids: CSARTSGGYEQYF. DNA for the CDR3: TGCAGTGCTAGGACTAGCGGGGGGTACGAGCAGTACTTC.

CDR3 sequence (DNA): TGTGCCAGCAGGACAGGAGCCGCAACTAATGAAAAACTGTTTTTT. Amino acid sequence: CASRTGAATNEKLFF. The rearrangement joins TRBV12-3 or TRBV12-4 to TRBJ1-4; possible D gene TRBD1, 6 bases. V was trimmed by 6 bases and J by 0 bases, leaving 11 bases between them. CDR3 length: 15 residues.

In DNA, the CDR3 is TGTGCCAGCAGTGAACGCATGCTCGGGCGTCAGTTCTTC. The encoded protein is CASSERMLGRQFF. The chain employs TRBV6-1 and TRBJ2-1; no firm D call. Germline V gene lookup returns CDR1 MNHNS and CDR2 SASEGT. The CDR3 contains 13 residues. Deletions cut 2 bases from V and 13 bases from J, with 15 bases between.

There are a few counts of this clonotype. V and J are TRBV7-3 and TRBJ2-3; 9 bases line up with TRBD2. Germline V gene lookup returns CDR1 SGHTA and CDR2 FQGTGA. V lost 4 bases and J lost 2; bases outside the gene matches: 4. There are 15 residues in the CDR3. The CDR3 DNA is TGTGCCAGCAGCTCCAGCGGGGGGACCACAGATACGCAGTATTTT. Its protein is CASSSSGGTTDTQYF.

The chain carries TRBV12-3 or TRBV12-4 and TRBJ2-2; D is undetermined. The CDR3 sequence is 14 residues long. V gave up 3 bases and J gave up 3 bases, with 8 bases separating them. The CDR3 here is CASSFDSYTGELFF. The CDR3 DNA reads as TGTGCCAGCAGTTTTGACTCTTACACCGGGGAGCTGTTTTTT.

This clonotype turned up a few times. CDR3 residues: CASSLGRTSGETQYF. DNA of the CDR3: TGTGCCAGCAGCTTAGGTCGCACTAGCGGGGAGACCCAGTACTTC. This sequence joins TRBV11-2 and TRBJ2-5; 9 nucleotides line up with TRBD2. In germline, CDR1 is SGHAT, CDR2 FQNNGV. J lost 5 bases, V lost 1 base, and 5 bases had no gene match. The length of the CDR3 is 15 residues.

This clonotype has a count of ten or more. The rearrangement links TRBV10-3 to TRBJ2-5, with no clear D. Between the trimmed V and J ends, which lost 3 bases and 2 bases, there was a span of 4 bases. The germline V gene encodes CDR1 ENHRY and CDR2 SYGVKD. CDR3 length: 12 residues. This CDR3 reads CAISELQETQYF. The CDR3 region has the DNA TGTGCCATCAGTGAACTGCAAGAGACCCAGTACTTC.

The sample holds a few counts of this clonotype. The rearrangement uses TRBV29-1 and TRBJ1-3; D is ambiguous. The CDR3 totals 11 residues. The germline V and J ends were trimmed by 8 bases and 4 bases, with 9 bases remaining between them. Per the germline V gene, CDR1 is SQVTM and CDR2 is ANQGSEA. CDR3 DNA sequence: TGCAGCACCTCCGAAGGAAACACCATATATTTT. Its translation: CSTSEGNTIYF.

The sample holds a few counts of this clonotype. The genes are TRBV9 and TRBJ2-5; D gene unclear. This CDR3 region has 14 residues. V gave up 4 bases and J gave up 7 bases, with 17 bases separating them. Germline-derived CDR1 and CDR2 are SGDLS and YYNGEE. The CDR3 sequence is CASSLGVYPGTQYF. The DNA for the CDR3 is TGTGCCAGCAGCCTAGGAGTCTATCCTGGGACCCAGTACTTC.